The following is a T cell receptor beta chain sequence with its context. Its antigen is not identified. Germline V gives CDR1 SNHLY, CDR2 FYNNEI. The CDR3 is made up of 16 amino acids. The J segment lost 4 bases and the V segment lost 8 bases, leaving 14 bases of the junction unmatched. The sample comes from a study of CD8 T cells in Susac syndrome. Random hexamers were used to reverse transcribe the RNA input (about 0.45 to 1 ug). The authors amplified TCR beta CDR3 across 54 Vbeta and 13 Jbeta using immunoSEQ multiplex PCR. TCRdb reprocessed the immunoSEQ multiplex PCR reads with MiXCR, giving one entry per CDR3 protein. The table includes around 190,000 distinct CDR3 sequences, about 95% detected once. Negative isolation was used for CD8+ and CD4+ T cells, and FACS enrichment was applied to TEMRA cells. Study findings and constraints: That the number of individuals in its TCR sequencing and HLA analysis was relatively small was acknowledged by the study.

This chain uses TRBV2 with TRBJ1-5, with 7 nucleotides matching TRBD1. The receptor was derived from a human donor with multiple sclerosis. The specimen sequenced was CD8+ T cells from PBMCs. DNA for the CDR3: TGTGCCAGCCGCGGGGGGTCAGGGGGTAGGAATCAGCCCCAGCATTTT. Amino acids: CASRGGSGGRNQPQHF.